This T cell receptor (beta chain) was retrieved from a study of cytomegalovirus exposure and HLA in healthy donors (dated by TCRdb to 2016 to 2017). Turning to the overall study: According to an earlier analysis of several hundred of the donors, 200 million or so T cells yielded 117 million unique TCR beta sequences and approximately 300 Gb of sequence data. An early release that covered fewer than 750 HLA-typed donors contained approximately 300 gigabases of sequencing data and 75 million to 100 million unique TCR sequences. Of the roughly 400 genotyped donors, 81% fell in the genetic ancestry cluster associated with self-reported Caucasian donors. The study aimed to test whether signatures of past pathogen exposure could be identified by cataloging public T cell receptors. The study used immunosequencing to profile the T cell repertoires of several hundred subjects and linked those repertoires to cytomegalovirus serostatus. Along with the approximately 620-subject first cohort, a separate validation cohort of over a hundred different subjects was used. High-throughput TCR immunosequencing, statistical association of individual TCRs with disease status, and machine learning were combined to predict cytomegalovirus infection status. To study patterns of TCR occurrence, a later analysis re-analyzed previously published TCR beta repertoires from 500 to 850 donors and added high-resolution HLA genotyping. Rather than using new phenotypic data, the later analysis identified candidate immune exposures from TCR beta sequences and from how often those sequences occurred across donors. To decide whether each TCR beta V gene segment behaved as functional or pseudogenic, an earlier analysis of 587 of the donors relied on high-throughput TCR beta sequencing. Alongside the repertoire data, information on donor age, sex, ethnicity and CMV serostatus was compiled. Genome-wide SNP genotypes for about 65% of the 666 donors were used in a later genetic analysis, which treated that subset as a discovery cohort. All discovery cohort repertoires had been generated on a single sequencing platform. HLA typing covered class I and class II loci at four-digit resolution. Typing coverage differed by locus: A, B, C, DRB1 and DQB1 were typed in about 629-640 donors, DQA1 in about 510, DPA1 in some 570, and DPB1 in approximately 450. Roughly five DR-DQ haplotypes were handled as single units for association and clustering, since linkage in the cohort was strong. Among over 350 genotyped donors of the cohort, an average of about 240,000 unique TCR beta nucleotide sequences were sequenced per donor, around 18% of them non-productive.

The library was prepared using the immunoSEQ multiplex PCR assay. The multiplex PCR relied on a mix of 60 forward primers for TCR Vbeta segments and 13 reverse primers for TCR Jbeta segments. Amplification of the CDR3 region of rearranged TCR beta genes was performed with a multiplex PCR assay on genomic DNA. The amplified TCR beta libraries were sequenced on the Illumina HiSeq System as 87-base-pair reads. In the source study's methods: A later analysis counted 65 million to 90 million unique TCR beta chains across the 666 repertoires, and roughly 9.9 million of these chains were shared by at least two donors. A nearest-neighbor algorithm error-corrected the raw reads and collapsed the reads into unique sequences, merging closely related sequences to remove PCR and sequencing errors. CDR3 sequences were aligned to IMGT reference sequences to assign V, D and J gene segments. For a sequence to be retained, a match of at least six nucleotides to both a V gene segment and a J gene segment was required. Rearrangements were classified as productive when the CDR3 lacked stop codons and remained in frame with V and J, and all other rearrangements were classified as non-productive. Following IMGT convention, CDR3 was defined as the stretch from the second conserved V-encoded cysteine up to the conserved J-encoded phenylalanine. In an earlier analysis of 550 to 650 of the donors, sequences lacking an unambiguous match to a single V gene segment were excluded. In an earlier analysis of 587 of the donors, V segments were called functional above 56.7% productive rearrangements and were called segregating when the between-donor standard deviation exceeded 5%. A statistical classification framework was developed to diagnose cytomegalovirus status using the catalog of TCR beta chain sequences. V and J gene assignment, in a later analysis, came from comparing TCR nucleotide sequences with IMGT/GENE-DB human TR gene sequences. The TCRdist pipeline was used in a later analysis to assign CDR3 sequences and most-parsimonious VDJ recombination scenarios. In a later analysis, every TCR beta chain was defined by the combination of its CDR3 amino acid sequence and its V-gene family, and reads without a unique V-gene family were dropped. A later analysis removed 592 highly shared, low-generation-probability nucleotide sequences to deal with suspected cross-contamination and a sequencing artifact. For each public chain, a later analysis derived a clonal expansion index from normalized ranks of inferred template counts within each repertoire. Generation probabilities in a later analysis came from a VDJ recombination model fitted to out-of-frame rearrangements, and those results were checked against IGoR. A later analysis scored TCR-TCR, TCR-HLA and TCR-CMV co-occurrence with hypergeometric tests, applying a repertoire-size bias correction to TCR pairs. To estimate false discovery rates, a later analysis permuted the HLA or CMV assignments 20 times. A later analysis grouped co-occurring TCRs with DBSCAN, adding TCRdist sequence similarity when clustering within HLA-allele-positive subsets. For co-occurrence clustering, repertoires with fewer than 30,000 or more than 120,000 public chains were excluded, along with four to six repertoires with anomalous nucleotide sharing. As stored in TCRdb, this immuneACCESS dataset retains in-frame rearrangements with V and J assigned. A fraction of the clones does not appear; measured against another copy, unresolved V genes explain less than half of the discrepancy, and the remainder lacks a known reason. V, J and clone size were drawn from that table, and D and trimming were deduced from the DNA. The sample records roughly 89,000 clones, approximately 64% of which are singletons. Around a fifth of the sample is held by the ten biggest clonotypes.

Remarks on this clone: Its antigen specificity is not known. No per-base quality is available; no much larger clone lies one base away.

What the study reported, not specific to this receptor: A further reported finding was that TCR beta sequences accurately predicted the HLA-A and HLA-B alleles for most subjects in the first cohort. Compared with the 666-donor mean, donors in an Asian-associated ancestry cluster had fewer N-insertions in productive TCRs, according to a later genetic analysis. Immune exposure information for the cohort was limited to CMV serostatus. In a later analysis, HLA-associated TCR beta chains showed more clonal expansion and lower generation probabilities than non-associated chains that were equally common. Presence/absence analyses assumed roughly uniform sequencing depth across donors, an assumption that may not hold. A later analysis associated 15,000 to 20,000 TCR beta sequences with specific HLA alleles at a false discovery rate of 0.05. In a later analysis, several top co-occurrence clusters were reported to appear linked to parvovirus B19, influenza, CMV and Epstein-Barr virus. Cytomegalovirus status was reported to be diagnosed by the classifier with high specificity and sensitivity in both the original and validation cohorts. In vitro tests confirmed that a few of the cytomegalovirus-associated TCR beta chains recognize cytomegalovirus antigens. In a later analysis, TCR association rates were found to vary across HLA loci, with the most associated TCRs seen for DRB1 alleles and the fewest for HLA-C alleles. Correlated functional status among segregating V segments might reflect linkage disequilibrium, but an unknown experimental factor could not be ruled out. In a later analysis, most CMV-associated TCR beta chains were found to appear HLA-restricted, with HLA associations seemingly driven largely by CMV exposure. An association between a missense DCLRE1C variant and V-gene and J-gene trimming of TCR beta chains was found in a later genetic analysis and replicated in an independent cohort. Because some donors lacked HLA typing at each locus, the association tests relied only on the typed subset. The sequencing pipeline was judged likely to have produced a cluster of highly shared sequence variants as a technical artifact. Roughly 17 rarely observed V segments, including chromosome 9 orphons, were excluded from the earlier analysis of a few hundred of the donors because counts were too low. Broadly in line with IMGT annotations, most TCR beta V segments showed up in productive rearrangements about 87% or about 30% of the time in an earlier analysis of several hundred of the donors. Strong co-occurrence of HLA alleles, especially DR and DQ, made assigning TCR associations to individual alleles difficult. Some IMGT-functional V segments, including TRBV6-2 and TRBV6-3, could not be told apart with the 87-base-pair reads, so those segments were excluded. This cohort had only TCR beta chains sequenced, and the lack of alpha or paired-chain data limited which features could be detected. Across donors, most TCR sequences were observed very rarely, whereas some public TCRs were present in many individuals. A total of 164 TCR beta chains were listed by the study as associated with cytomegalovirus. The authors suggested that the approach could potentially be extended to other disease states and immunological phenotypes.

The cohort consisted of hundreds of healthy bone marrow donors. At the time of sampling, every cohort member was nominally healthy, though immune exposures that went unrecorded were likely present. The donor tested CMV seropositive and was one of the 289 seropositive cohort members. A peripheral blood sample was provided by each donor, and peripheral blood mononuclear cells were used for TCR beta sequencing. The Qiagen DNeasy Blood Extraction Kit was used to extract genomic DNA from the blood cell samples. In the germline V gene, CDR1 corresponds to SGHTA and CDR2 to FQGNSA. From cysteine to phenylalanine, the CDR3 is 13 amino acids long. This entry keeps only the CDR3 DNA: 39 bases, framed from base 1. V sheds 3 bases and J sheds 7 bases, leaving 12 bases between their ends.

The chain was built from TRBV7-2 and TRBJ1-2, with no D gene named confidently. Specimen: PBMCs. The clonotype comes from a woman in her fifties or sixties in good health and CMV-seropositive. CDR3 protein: CASSFDMSGGYTF. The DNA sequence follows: TGTGCCAGCAGCTTTGATATGAGTGGTGGCTACACCTTC.